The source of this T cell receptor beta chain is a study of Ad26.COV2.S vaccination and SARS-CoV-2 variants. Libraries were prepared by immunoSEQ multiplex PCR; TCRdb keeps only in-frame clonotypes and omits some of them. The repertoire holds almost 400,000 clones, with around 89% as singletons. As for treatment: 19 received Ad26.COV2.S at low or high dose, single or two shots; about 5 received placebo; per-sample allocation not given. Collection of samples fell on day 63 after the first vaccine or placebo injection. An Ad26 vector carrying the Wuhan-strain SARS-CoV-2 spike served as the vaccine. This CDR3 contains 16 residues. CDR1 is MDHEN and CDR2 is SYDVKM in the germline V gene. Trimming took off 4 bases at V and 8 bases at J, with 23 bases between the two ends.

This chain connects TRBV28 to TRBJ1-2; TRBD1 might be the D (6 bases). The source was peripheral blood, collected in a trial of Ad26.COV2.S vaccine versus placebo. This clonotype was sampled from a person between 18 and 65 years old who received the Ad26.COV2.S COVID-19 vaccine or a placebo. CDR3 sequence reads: CASSSAGGGAGGGYTF. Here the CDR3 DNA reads TGTGCCAGCAGTTCAGCTGGTGGGGGCGCGGGAGGAGGCTACACCTTC.